This TCR beta chain originates from a study of human T cells and chemical hapten exposure. Using its own MiXCR run on the RACE reads, TCRdb lists one record per CDR3 protein. This table holds roughly 52,000 distinct CDR3 sequences, around 10% found once. Time point in this sample: patch test 1, 2 weeks after DPC sensitization. Documented treatment: therapeutic diphenylcyclopropenone sensitization with weekly scalp DPC. Someone pulled total RNA out of unfractionated whole blood. Germline V gives CDR1 DFQATT, CDR2 SNEGSKA (reference sequence). Trimming took 6 bases from V and 3 from J; bases not matched to a gene: 5. The CDR3 covers 14 residues. This clonotype appeared a few times.

The clonotype comes from a woman between 35 and 50 years old with alopecia areata. Some clones in this sample may be carry-over from other donors' samples. This chain joins TRBV20-1 and TRBJ2-1; TRBD2 agrees at 10 bases. This specimen consisted of whole blood, obtained in connection with sensitization to the hapten diphenylcyclopropenone (DPC). CDR3 amino acids: CSATLAGVYNEQFF. The DNA of the CDR3 is TGCAGTGCGACCCTAGCGGGAGTCTACAATGAGCAGTTCTTC.